This T cell receptor beta chain derives from a study of blood T cell repertoires in COVID-19. Study-wide background: Acute and convalescent COVID-19 samples came from the United States, Italy and Spain. PBMCs, B-cell-depleted T cells, or T cells were the source of the cDNA or gDNA that made up the material.

Trimming took 3 bases from V and 1 from J, leaving 16 bases between them. CDR3 length: 17 amino acids. Germline loops: CDR1 SGHNT, CDR2 YYREEE (reference sequence). Per the original data handling: From reference gene primer amplification, estimates of nucleated cell counts were derived. Clones were read by immunoSEQ multiplex PCR, and TCRdb kept only the in-frame ones, dropping some. The V and J calls and the clone size are those of that table, but D and trimming were determined from the DNA. Of roughly 52,000 clones listed, 89% are singletons. This clone was seen once. The receptor's source is a human donor in a cohort sampled during active COVID-19. The rearrangement uses TRBV5-4 and TRBJ2-2; D possibly corresponds to TRBD1 (6 bases). Sequencing used peripheral blood. This CDR3 reads CASSSSYQGMNTGELFF. CDR3 bases: TGTGCCAGCAGCTCTTCTTATCAGGGGATGAACACCGGGGAGCTGTTTTTT.